The text below deals with one T cell receptor beta chain. Its antigen is unknown. The method was immunoSEQ multiplex PCR; TCRdb's version includes in-frame clones alone and lacks a portion of them. Of about 2 million clones in the sample, about 95% were seen once. CD45RO-negative cells were positively selected for CCR7, leaving out terminally differentiated effector memory CD45RA+ cells. Germline V gene sequence: CDR1 SGHNT, CDR2 YYREEE (reference sequence). This CDR3 is 14 amino acids long. V dropped 4 bases and J dropped 3 bases, with 14 bases sitting between them. These data come from a study of shared clonotypes between healthy human individuals. Study-wide results and caveats: Clonotype sharing across a few donors was observed for roughly 5% of naive CD4 clonotypes.

The J gene is TRBJ2-7, the V gene TRBV5-4; no clear D gene. Specimen: naive CD8+ T cells sorted from blood. The TCR comes from a young man in good health. CDR3 in amino acids: CASSPILGSYEQYF. The CDR3 DNA is TGTGCCAGCAGCCCAATCCTCGGTAGCTACGAGCAGTACTTC. Based on the CDR3 plus reference TRBV5-4 and TRBJ2-7, the full variable domain is ETGVTQSPTHLIKTRGQQVTLRCSSQSGHNTVSWYQQALGQGPQFIFQYYREEENGRGNFPPRFSGLQFPNYSSELNVNALELDDSALYLCASSPILGSYEQYFGPGTRLTVT.